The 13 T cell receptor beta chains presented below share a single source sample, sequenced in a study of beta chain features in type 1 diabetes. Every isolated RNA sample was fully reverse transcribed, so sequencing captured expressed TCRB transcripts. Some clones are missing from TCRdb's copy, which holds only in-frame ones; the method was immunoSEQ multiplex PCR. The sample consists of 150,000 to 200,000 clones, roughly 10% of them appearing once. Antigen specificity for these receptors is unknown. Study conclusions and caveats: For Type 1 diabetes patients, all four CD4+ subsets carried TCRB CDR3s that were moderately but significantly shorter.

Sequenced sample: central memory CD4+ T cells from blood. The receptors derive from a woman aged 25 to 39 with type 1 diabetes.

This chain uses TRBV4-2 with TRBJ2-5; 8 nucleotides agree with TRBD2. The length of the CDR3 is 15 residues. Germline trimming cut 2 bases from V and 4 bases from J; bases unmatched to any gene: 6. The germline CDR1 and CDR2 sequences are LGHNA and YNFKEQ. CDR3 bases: TGTGCCAGCAGCCAAACAGCGGGAGAGGTAGAGACCCAGTACTTC. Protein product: CASSQTAGEVETQYF.

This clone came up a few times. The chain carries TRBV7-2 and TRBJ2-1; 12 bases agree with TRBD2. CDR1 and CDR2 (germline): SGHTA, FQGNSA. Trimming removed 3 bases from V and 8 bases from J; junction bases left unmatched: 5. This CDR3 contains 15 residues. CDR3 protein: CASSLTSGSIDEQFF. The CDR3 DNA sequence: TGTGCCAGCAGCTTGACTAGCGGGAGTATCGATGAGCAGTTCTTC. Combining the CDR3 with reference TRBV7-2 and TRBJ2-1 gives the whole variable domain GAGVSQSPSNKVTEKGKDVELRCDPISGHTALYWYRQSLGQGLEFLIYFQGNSAPDKSGLPSDRFSAERTGGSVSTLTIQRTQQEDSAVYLCASSLTSGSIDEQFFGPGTRLTVL.

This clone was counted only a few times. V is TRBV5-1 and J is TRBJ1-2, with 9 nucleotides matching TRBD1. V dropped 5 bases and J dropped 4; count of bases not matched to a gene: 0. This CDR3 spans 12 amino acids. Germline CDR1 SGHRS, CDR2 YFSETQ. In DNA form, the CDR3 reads TGCGCCAGCAGGGACAGGGGCTATGGCTACACCTTC. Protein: CASRDRGYGYTF.

The DNA of the CDR3 is TGTGCCAGTAGTATTATACAGATAAGCAATCAGCCCCAGCATTTT. This encodes CASSIIQISNQPQHF. The genes are TRBV19 and TRBJ1-5; no reliable D call. Germline V CDR1 and CDR2: LNHDA, SQIVND (reference sequence). This CDR3 is 15 amino acids long. V was pared by 3 bases and J by 1 base, with 10 bases between.

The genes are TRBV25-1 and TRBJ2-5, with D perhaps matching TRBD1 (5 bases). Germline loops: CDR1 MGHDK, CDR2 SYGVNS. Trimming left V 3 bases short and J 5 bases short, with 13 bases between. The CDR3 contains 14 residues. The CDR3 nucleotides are TGTGCCAGCAGTGATTCGGCAGGGATGGAGACCCAGTACTTC. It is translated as CASSDSAGMETQYF.

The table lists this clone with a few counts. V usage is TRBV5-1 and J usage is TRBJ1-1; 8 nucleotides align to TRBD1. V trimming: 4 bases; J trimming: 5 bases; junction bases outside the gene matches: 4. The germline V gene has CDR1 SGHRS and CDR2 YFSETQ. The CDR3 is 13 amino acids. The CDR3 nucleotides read TGCGCCAGCAGCCGCCGGGACAGGACTGAAGCTTTCTTT. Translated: CASSRRDRTEAFF.

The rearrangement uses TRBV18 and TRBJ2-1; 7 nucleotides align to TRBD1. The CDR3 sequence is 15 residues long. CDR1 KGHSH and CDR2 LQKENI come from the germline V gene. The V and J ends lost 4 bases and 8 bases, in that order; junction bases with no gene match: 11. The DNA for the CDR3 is TGTGCCAGCTCACATCAACAGGGGCTGGAACATGAGCAGTTCTTC. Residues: CASSHQQGLEHEQFF.

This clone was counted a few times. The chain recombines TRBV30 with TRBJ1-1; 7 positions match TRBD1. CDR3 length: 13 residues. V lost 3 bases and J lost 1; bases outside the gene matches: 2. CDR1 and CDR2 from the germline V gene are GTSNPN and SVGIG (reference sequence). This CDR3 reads CAWRTGSNTEAFF. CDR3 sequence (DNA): TGTGCCTGGAGGACAGGGTCGAACACTGAAGCTTTCTTT. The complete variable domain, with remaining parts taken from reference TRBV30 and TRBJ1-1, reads SQTIHQWPATLVQPVGSPLSLECTVEGTSNPNLYWYRQAAGRGLQLLFYSVGIGQISSEVPQNLSASRPQDRQFILSSKKLLLSDSGFYLCAWRTGSNTEAFFGQGTRLTVV.

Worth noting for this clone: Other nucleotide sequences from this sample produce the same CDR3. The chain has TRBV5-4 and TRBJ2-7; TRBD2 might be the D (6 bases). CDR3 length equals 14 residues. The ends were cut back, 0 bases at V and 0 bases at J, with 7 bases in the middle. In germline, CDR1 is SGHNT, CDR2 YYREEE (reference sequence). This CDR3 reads CASSLAGGSYEQYF. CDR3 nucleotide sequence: TGTGCCAGCAGCTTGGCCGGGGGCTCCTACGAGCAGTACTTC.

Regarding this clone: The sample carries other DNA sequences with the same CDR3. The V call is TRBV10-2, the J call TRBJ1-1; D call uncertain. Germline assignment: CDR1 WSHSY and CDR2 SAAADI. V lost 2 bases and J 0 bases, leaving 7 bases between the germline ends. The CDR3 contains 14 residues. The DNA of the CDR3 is TGCGCCAGCAGTGAGCCAGGAATGAACACTGAAGCTTTCTTT. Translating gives CASSEPGMNTEAFF.

As DNA, the CDR3 is TGCGCCAGCAGCCTGGGACTTCTGAACACTGAAGCTTTCTTT. Encoded protein: CASSLGLLNTEAFF. The rearrangement joins TRBV4-1 to TRBJ1-1, with a weak D call TRBD1 (5 bases). Germline V gene sequence: CDR1 MGHRA, CDR2 YSYEKL. The CDR3 runs 14 residues. V was clipped by 4 bases and J by 0 bases, with 9 bases between them.

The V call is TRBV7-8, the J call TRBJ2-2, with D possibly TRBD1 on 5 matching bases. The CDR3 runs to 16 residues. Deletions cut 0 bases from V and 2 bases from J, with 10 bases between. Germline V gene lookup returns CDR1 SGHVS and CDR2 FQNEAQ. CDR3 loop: CASSLAGHGNTGELFF. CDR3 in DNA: TGTGCCAGCAGCTTAGCGGGGCACGGTAACACCGGGGAGCTGTTTTTT.

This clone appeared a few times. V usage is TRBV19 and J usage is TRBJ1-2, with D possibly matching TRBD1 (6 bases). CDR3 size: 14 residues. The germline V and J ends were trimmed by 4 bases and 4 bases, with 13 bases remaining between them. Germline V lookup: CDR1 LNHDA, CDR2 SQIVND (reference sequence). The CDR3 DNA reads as TGTGCCAGTAGTAGGAGAGGACAGCTCTATGGCTACACCTTC. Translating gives CASSRRGQLYGYTF. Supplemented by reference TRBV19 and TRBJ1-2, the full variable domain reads DGGITQSPKYLFRKEGQNVTLSCEQNLNHDAMYWYRQDPGQGLRLIYYSQIVNDFQKGDIAEGYSVSREKKESFPLTVTSAQKNPTAFYLCASSRRGQLYGYTFGSGTRLTVV.